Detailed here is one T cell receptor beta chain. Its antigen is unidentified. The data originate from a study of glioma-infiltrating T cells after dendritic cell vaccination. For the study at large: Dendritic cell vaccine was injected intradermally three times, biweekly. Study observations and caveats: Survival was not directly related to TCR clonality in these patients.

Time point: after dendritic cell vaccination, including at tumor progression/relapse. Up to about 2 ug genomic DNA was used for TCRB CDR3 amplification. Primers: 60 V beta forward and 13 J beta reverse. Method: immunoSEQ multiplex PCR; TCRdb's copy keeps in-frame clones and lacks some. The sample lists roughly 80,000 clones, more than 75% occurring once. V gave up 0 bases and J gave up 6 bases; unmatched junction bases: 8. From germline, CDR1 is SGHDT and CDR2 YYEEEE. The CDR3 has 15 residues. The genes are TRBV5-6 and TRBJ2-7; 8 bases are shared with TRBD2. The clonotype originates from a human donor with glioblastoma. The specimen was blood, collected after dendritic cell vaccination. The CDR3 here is CASSLGSGRFSEQYF. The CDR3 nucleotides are TGTGCCAGCAGCTTGGGGAGCGGGAGATTTAGCGAGCAGTACTTC. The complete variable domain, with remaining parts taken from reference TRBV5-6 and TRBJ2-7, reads DAGVTQSPTHLIKTRGQQVTLRCSPKSGHDTVSWYQQALGQGPQFIFQYYEEEERQRGNFPDRFSGHQFPNYSSELNVNALLLGDSALYLCASSLGSGRFSEQYFGPGTRLTVT.